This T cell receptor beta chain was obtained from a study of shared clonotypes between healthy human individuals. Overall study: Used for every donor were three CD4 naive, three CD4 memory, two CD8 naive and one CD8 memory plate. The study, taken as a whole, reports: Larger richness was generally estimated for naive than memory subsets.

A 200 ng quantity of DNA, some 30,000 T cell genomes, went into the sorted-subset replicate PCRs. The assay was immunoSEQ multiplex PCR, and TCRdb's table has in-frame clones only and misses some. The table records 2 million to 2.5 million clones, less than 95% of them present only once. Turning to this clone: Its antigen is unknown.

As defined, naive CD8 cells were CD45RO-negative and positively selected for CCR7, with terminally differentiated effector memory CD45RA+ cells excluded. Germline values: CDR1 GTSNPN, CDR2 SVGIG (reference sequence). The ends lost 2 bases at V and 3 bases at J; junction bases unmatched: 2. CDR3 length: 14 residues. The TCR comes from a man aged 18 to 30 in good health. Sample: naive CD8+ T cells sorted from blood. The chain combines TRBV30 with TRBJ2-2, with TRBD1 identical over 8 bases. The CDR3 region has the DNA TGTGCCTGGAGTTACAGGGGGTACACCGGGGAGCTGTTTTTT. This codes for CAWSYRGYTGELFF.